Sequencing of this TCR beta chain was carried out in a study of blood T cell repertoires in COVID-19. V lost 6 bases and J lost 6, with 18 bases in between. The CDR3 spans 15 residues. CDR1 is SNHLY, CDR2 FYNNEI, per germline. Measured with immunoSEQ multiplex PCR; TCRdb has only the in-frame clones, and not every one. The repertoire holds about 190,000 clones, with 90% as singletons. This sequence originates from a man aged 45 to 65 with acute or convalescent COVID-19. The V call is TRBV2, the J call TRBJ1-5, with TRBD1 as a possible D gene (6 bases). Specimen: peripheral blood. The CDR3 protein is CASSQQGFTSQPQHF. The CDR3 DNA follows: TGTGCCAGCAGCCAACAGGGTTTCACCTCTCAGCCCCAGCATTTT. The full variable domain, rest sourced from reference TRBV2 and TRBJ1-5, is EPEVTQTPSHQVTQMGQEVILRCVPISNHLYFYWYRQILGQKVEFLVSFYNNEISEKSEIFDDQFSVERPDGSNFTLKIRSTKLEDSAMYFCASSQQGFTSQPQHFGDGTRLSIL.